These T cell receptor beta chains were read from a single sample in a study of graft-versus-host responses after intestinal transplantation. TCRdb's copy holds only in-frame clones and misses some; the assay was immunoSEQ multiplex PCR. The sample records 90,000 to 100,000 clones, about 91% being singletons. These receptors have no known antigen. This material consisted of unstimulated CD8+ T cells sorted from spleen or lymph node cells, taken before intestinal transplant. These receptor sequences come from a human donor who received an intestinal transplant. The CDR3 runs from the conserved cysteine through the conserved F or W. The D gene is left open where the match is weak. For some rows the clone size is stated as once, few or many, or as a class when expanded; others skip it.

TGTGCCAGCAGATATGGGACAGGGGCTTTTGGCACTGAAGCTTTCTTT | CASRYGTGAFGTEAFF | TRBV2 | - | TRBD1 | TRBJ1-1
TGTGCCAGCAGCTTAGCGCGAGGAGCCCTTAATGAAAAACTGTTTTTT | CASSLARGALNEKLFF | TRBV7-9 | - | - | TRBJ1-4
TGTGCCAGCAGTGCCCCGGGACAGGGGTTTCTGGAAGCTTTCTTT | CASSAPGQGFLEAFF | TRBV6-1 | - | TRBD1 | TRBJ1-1
TGTGCCAGCAGCTTAGACGACATAATAACGAACTACGAGCAGTACTTC | CASSLDDIITNYEQYF | TRBV7-9 | - | - | TRBJ2-7
TGTGCCAGCAGTGAGCCCGGTGAGGGATCTGACACCGGGGAGCTGTTTTTT | CASSEPGEGSDTGELFF | TRBV6-1 | - | - | TRBJ2-2
TGTGCCAGCAGTTCGACAGTTTGGGAGCAGTACTTC | CASSSTVWEQYF | TRBV6-6 | - | - | TRBJ2-7
TGCGCCAGCAGCCAGGGATCGGACAGGATATACGAGCAGTACTTC | CASSQGSDRIYEQYF | TRBV4-3 | few | TRBD1 | TRBJ2-7
TGCGCCAGCAGCCAAGTAACAGGGGCCGGGCAGCCCCAGCATTTT | CASSQVTGAGQPQHF | TRBV4-1 | - | TRBD1 | TRBJ1-5
TGCAGCGTTGGGACAGGTCGAGGGGGCCCCACAGATACGCAGTATTTT | CSVGTGRGGPTDTQYF | TRBV29-1 | - | TRBD1 | TRBJ2-3
TGTGCCAGCAGCCAAGATTTGGGGGGCGAGCAGTACTTC | CASSQDLGGEQYF | TRBV14 | - | - | TRBJ2-7
TGTGCCAGCAGTGAAGTTCGTGGGAGGGCCGACGAGCAGTACTTC | CASSEVRGRADEQYF | TRBV6-1 | - | TRBD2 | TRBJ2-7
TGTGCCAGCAGCTTAGTAGCTAGCGGGCGCACAGATACGCAGTATTTT | CASSLVASGRTDTQYF | TRBV7-9 | once | TRBD2 | TRBJ2-3
TGCAGCGTTGAAACCTCCTTTGGCACCCGGTACTTC | CSVETSFGTRYF | TRBV29-1 | - | - | TRBJ2-7
TGTGCCAGTAGTATAGATTACAGGGCGTACCAAGAGACCCAGTACTTC | CASSIDYRAYQETQYF | TRBV19 | - | - | TRBJ2-5
TGTGCCAGCAGTTTACTTCTCGGGACTAGCGGCTACAATGAGCAGTTCTTC | CASSLLLGTSGYNEQFF | TRBV27 | - | TRBD2 | TRBJ2-1
TGCGCCAGCAGCCAAGATCCACTAGCGGACTACGAGCAGTACTTC | CASSQDPLADYEQYF | TRBV4-1 | - | TRBD2 | TRBJ2-7
TGTGCCAGCAGCTTATATGCCGGGAGAGGGACAGATACGCAGTATTTT | CASSLYAGRGTDTQYF | TRBV11-2 | - | - | TRBJ2-3
TGTGCCAGCAGAGGGACAGGGGAGAACACTGAAGCTTTCTTT | CASRGTGENTEAFF | TRBV6-6 | few | TRBD1 | TRBJ1-1
TGTGCCAGCAGCGTCTACTTGGACAATGAGCAGTTCTTC | CASSVYLDNEQFF | TRBV9 | few | - | TRBJ2-1
TGTGCCAGCAGCACTAGCGAGTACAATGAGCAGTTCTTC | CASSTSEYNEQFF | TRBV6-5 | - | TRBD2 | TRBJ2-1
TGTGCCAGCAGCTTGGGTCCTCTCTACGAGCAGTACTTC | CASSLGPLYEQYF | TRBV5-6 | - | - | TRBJ2-7
TGCGCCAGCAGCCAAGGGTACAGGACCTTCACAGATACGCAGTATTTT | CASSQGYRTFTDTQYF | TRBV4-3 | - | - | TRBJ2-3
TGTGCCAGCAGCCTAGTCCTGGGAGCTGAGAATCAGCCCCAGCATTTT | CASSLVLGAENQPQHF | TRBV7-9 | - | - | TRBJ1-5